The clone carrying this TCR beta chain was counted a few times. Its antigen is still unknown. Individual cDNA molecules in this library carried unique molecular identifiers. One entry per CDR3 protein results from TCRdb running MiXCR on the RACE reads. Here the sample spans roughly 98,000 distinct CDR3 sequences, around 12% being singletons. The data originate from a study of human T cells and chemical hapten exposure. For the study at large: Patients had diphenylcyclopropenone applied to the scalp weekly throughout the roughly 25-week study. On the upper back, patch tests were applied with 0.01% DPC and read at 6 days.

Study-wide results and limits: TCRs exceeding a frequency of 1 in 1000 stayed unchanged under DPC sensitization.

Time point noted: patch test 1, 2 weeks after DPC sensitization. As for treatment: therapeutic diphenylcyclopropenone sensitization with weekly scalp DPC. V gave up 5 bases and J gave up 6 bases; unmatched junction bases: 7. The germline CDR1 and CDR2 sequences are SEHNR and FQNEAQ (reference sequence). CDR3 length: 14 amino acids. The sample in question was whole blood, obtained in connection with sensitization to the hapten diphenylcyclopropenone (DPC). This chain joins TRBV7-9 and TRBJ1-1; 9 bases agree with TRBD1. This TCR came from a woman aged 35 to 49 with alopecia areata. Some clones in this sample may be carry-over from other donors' samples. The CDR3 nucleotides are TGTGCCAGCAGCATTCCGGGACAGGGTTCTGAAGCTTTCTTT. This codes for CASSIPGQGSEAFF. The full variable domain, its missing parts supplied by reference TRBV7-9 and TRBJ1-1, is DTGVSQNPRHKITKRGQNVTFRCDPISEHNRLYWYRQTLGQGPEFLTYFQNEAQLEKSRLLSDRFSAERPKGSFSTLEIQRTEQGDSAMYLCASSIPGQGSEAFFGQGTRLTVV.